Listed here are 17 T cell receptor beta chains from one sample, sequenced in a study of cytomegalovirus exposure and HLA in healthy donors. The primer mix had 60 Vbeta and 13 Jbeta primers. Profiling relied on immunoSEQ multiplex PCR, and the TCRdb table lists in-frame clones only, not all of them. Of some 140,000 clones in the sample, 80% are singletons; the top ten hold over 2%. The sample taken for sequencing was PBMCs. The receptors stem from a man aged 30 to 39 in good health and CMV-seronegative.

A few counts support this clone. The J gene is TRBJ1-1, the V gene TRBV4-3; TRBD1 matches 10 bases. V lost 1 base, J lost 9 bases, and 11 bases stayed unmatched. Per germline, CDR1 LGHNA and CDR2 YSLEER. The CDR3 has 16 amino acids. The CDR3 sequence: CASSQVPPLDRGQAFF. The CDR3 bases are TGCGCCAGCAGCCAAGTTCCCCCTCTCGACAGGGGGCAAGCTTTCTTT.

The CDR3 is CATTGDSYNEQFF. CDR3 in DNA: TGCGCCACTACAGGGGACTCCTACAATGAGCAGTTCTTC. The chain couples TRBV5-1 to TRBJ2-1, with 7 bases that match TRBD1. The V gene end was trimmed by 9 bases and the J gene end by 0 bases; junction bases not matched to a gene: 3. Germline V gene lookup returns CDR1 SGHRS and CDR2 YFSETQ. CDR3 length: 13 amino acids. Supplemented by reference TRBV5-1 and TRBJ2-1, the full variable domain reads KAGVTQTPRYLIKTRGQQVTLSCSPISGHRSVSWYQQTPGQGLQFLFEYFSETQRNKGNFPGRFSGRQFSNSRSEMNVSTLELGDSALYLCATTGDSYNEQFFGPGTRLTVL.

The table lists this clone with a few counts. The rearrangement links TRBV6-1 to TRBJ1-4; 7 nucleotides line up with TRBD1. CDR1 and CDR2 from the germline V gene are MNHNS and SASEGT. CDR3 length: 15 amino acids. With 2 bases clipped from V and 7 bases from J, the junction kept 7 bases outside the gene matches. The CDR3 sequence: CASSEITGVGEKLFF. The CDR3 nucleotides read TGTGCCAGCAGTGAAATTACAGGGGTGGGTGAAAAACTGTTTTTT.

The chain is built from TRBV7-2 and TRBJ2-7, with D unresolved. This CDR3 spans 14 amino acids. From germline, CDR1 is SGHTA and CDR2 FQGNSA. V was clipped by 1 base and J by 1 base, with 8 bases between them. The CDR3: CASSLELISYEQYF. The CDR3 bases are TGTGCCAGCAGCTTAGAACTAATATCCTACGAGCAGTACTTC.

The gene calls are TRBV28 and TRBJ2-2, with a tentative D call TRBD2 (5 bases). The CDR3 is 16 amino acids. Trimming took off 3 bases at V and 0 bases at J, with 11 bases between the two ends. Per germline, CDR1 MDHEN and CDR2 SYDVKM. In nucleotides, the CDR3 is TGTGCCAGCAGTTTGTGGACTGGTTCGAACACCGGGGAGCTGTTTTTT. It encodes CASSLWTGSNTGELFF. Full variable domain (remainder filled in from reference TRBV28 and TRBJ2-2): DVKVTQSSRYLVKRTGEKVFLECVQDMDHENMFWYRQDPGLGLRLIYFSYDVKMKEKGDIPEGYSVSREKKERFSLILESASTNQTSMYLCASSLWTGSNTGELFFGEGSRLTVL.

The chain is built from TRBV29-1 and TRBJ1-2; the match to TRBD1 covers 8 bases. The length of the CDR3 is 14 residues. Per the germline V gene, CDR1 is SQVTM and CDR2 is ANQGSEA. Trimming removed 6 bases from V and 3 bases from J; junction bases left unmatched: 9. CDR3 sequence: CSVATWGQDYGYTF. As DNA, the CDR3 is TGCAGCGTCGCGACGTGGGGACAGGACTATGGCTACACCTTC.

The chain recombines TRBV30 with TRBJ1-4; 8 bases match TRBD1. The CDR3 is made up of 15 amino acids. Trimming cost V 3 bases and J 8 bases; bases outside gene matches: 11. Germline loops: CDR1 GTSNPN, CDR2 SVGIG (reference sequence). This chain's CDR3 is CAWRGADRAWEKLFF. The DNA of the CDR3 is TGTGCCTGGAGGGGGGCGGACAGGGCTTGGGAAAAACTGTTTTTT. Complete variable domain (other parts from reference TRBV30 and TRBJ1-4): SQTIHQWPATLVQPVGSPLSLECTVEGTSNPNLYWYRQAAGRGLQLLFYSVGIGQISSEVPQNLSASRPQDRQFILSSKKLLLSDSGFYLCAWRGADRAWEKLFFGSGTQLSVL.

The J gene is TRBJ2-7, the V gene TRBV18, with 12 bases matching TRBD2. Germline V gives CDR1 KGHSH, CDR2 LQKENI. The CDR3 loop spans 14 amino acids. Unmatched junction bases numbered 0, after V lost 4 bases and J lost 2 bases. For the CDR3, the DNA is TGTGCCAGCTCACGGACTAGCGGGACCTACGAGCAGTACTTC. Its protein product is CASSRTSGTYEQYF.

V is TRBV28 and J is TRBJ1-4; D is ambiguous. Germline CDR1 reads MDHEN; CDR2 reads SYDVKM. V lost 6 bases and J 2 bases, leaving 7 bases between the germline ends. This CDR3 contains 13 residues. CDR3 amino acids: CASRRPTNEKLFF. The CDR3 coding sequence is TGTGCCAGCAGGCGCCCGACTAATGAAAAACTGTTTTTT.

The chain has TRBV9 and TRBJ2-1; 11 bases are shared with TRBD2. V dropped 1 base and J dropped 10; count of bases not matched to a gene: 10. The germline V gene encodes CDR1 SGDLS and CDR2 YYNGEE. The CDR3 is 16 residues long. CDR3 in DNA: TGTGCCAGCAGCGTAAGTAGCGGGAGGGTCCTGGGGGAGCAGTTCTTC. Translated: CASSVSSGRVLGEQFF.

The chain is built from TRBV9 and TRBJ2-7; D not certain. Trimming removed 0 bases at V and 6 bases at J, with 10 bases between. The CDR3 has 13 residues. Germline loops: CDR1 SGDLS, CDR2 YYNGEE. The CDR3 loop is CASSVDVRGEQYF. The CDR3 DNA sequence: TGTGCCAGCAGCGTAGATGTCCGAGGCGAGCAGTACTTC. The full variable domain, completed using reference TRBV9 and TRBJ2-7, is DSGVTQTPKHLITATGQRVTLRCSPRSGDLSVYWYQQSLDQGLQFLIQYYNGEERAKGNILERFSAQQFPDLHSELNLSSLELGDSALYFCASSVDVRGEQYFGPGTRLTVT.

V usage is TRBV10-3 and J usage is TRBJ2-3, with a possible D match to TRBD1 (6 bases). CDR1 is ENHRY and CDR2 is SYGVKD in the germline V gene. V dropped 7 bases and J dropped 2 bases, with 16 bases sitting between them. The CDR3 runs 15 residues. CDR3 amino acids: CAITIEQGNTDTQYF. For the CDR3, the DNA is TGTGCCATCACTATAGAACAGGGTAACACAGATACGCAGTATTTT.

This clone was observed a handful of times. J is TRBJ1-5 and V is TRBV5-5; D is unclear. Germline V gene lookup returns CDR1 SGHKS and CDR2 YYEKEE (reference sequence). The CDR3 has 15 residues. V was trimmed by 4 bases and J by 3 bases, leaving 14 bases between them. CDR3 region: CASSMLPGSNQPQHF. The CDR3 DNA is TGTGCCAGCAGCATGCTACCGGGGTCCAATCAGCCCCAGCATTTT.

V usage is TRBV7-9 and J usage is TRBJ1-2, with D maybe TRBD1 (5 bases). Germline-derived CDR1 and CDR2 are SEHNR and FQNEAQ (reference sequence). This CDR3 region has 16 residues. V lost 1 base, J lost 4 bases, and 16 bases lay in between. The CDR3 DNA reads TGTGCCAGCAGCTTAGGTCGCGGGACCCTTCGCTATGGCTACACCTTC. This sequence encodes CASSLGRGTLRYGYTF. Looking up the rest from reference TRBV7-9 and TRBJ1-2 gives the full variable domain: DTGVSQNPRHKITKRGQNVTFRCDPISEHNRLYWYRQTLGQGPEFLTYFQNEAQLEKSRLLSDRFSAERPKGSFSTLEIQRTEQGDSAMYLCASSLGRGTLRYGYTFGSGTRLTVV.

The CDR3: CASSLAGLKGYPPNSYEQYF. The CDR3 DNA sequence: TGTGCCAGCAGCTTAGCCGGGTTAAAGGGGTACCCACCGAACTCCTACGAGCAGTACTTC. The chain couples TRBV13 to TRBJ2-5; D possibly corresponds to TRBD1 (5 bases). The better agreement between TRBJ2-7 and the DNA end casts doubt on the J call. CDR3 length: 20 residues. The V gene's germline CDR1 is PRHDT and CDR2 FYEKMQ (reference sequence).

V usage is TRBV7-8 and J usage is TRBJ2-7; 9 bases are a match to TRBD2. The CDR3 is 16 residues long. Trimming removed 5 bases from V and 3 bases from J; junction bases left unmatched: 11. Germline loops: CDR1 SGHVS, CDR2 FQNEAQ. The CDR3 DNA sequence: TGTGCCAGCAGCGGATTAGGTATTAGCGGGGGCTACGAGCAGTACTTC. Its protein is CASSGLGISGGYEQYF.

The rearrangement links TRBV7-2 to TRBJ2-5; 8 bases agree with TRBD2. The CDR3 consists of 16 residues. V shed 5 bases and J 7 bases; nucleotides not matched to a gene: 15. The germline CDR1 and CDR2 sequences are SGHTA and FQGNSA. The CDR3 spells CASSPGGSGREGTQYF. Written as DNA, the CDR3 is TGTGCCAGCAGCCCGGGGGGGTCAGGGAGGGAAGGGACCCAGTACTTC.